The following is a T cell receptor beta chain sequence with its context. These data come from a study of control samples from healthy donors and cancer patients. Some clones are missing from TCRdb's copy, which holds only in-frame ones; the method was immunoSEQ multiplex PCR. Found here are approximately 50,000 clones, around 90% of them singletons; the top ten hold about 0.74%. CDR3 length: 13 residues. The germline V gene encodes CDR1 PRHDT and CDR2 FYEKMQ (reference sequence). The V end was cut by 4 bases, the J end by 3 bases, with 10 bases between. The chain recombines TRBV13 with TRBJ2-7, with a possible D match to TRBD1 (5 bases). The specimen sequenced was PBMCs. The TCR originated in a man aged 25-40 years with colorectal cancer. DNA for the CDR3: TGTGCCAGCAGCTCACGACAGAGCTACGAGCAGTACTTC. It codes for CASSSRQSYEQYF.